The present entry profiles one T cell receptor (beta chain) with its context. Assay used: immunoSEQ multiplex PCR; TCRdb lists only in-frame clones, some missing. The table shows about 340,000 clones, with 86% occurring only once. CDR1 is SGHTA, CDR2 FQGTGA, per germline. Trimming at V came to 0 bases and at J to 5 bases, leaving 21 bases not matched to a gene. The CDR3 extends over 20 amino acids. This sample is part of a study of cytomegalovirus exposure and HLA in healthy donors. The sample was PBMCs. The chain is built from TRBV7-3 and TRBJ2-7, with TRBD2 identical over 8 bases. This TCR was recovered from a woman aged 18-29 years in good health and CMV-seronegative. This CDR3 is CASSLTSGGAGSGSSHEQYF. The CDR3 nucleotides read TGTGCCAGCAGCTTAACCTCTGGTGGGGCTGGCAGCGGGAGTTCCCACGAGCAGTACTTC.